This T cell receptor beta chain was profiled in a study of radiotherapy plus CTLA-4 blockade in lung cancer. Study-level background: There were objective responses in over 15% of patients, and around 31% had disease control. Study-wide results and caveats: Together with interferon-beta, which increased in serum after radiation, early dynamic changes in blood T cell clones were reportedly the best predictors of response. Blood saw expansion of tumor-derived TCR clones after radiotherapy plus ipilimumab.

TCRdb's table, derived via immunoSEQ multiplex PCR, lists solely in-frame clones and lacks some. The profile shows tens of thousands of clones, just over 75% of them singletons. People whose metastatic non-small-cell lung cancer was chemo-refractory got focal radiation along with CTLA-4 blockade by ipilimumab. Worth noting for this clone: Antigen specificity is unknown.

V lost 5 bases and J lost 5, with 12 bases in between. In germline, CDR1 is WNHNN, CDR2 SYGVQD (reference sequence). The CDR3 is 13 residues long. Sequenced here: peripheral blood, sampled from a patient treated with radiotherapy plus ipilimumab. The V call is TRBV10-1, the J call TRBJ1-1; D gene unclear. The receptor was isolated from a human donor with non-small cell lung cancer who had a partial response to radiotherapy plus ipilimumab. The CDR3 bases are TGCGCCAGCAGTAACGGTAGAAGTACTGAAGCTTTCTTT. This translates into CASSNGRSTEAFF.